This T cell receptor beta chain is from a study of shared clonotypes between healthy human individuals. TCRdb's table, derived via immunoSEQ multiplex PCR, lists solely in-frame clones and lacks some. This table holds about 2.3 million clones, approximately 90% found once. The V gene's germline CDR1 is SGHDT and CDR2 YYEEEE. This CDR3 region has 11 residues. Comment on this clone: Germline is not matched at one junction end, which may reflect a read error.

The chain recombines TRBV5-6 with TRBJ2-3; D remains unclear. The sequenced sample was naive CD4+ T cells from PBMCs. Subset indicated: CD45RA+ positively selected. The TCR sequence derives from a man between 18 and 35 years old in good health. Some clones in this sample may be carry-over from other donors' samples. CDR3: CASSLAAVRNF. As DNA, the CDR3 is TGTGCCAGCAGCTTGGCGGCGGTTCGGAATTTT.